This T cell receptor beta chain was observed in a study of shared clonotypes between healthy human individuals. Study-level information: The cohort had two women and a few men, ages 18 to 49. There were three CD4 naive, three CD4 memory, two CD8 naive and one CD8 memory plates per donor.

Notes on the study in general: The sole specimen, blood, was sampled, and tissue repertoires likely differ. The study drew on few donors, limiting represented genetic and exposure-history diversity.

Method: immunoSEQ multiplex PCR; TCRdb's copy keeps in-frame clones and lacks some. This sample has some 2,100,000 clones; approximately 94% occur once, and the top ten carry roughly 0.13%. This clone has a single count. Its matching antigen is unknown. This CDR3 comprises 15 residues. CDR1 and CDR2 (germline): MNHEY, SMNVEV (reference sequence). V was pared by 6 bases and J by 5 bases, with 19 bases between. The chain uses TRBV27 and TRBJ2-5; D possibly corresponds to TRBD2 (5 bases). The sequence was collected from a man aged 18 to 29 in good health. Input material: naive CD4+ T cells sorted from blood. Noted subset: CD45RA+ positively selected. This CDR3 reads CASSFVRGRSETQYF. The CDR3 DNA reads TGTGCCAGCAGCTTCGTTCGGGGTAGGAGCGAGACCCAGTACTTC.